This note documents a single TCR beta chain sequence. This clone was observed a handful of times. The antigen this receptor binds is unknown. Base quality data are lacking; no much larger clone is found one base away. The immunoSEQ Assay, a bias-controlled multiplex PCR, was used to amplify TCRbeta CDR3 regions from genomic DNA. In the source study's methods: Nucleated cell counts per sample were estimated from amplification of reference gene primers within the assay. To quantify the absolute abundance of each unique TCRbeta CDR3 rearrangement, sequence reads were collapsed and filtered. For each sample, productive Simpson clonality was calculated as the square root of Simpson's diversity index across productive rearrangements. Here the immuneACCESS table is served through TCRdb, limited to in-frame sequences with V and J called. Missing clones are a known gap in these copies; in checked studies unresolved V genes cover under half, and the rest lacks a known reason. V and J calls and clone size come straight from that table; D and trimming were deduced from the DNA. The sample table records some 160,000 clones; around 77% of these occur just once. Jointly, the top ten make up under 10% of the sample.

This sample stems from a study of blood T cell repertoires in COVID-19 (dated by TCRdb to 2020 to 2022). At the level of the whole study: Samples covering the acute and convalescent phases of COVID-19 were provided by collaborators in the United States, Italy and Spain. The material from the prospective study consisted of cDNA or gDNA derived from T cells, B-cell-depleted T cells, or PBMCs. Deeply sampled blood TCRbeta repertoires from subjects exposed to, actively infected with, or recovered from COVID-19 were included in the dataset. The repertoires were released in a freely available public database meant as a resource for research on the immune response to SARS-CoV-2. The samples were drawn from the first 160 participants of the ongoing ImmuneRACE study and from 950 to 1,500 subjects provided by 6 global collaborators. Nearly every sample came with metadata listing a de-identified subject ID, COVID-19 status, age in years and sex. Where available, HLA class I and class II types were obtained from metadata supplied by the sample provider rather than from assay-based typing. Broader findings and caveats from the paper: Clinical and demographic metadata were provided uncurated, with the amount varying by source and participant.

The collaborating institutions used their own protocols to collect whole blood in K2EDTA tubes. For TCRbeta analysis, collaborator samples were shipped as frozen whole blood, as isolated PBMCs, or as DNA extracted from either sample type. Compared with germline, V lacks 5 bases and J lacks 4 bases; bases without a gene match: 10. The CDR3 holds 17 amino acids from the cysteine to the phenylalanine. Only the CDR3 DNA stays, 51 bases, in frame from base 1. As encoded in the germline V gene, CDR1 is SGHVS while CDR2 is FQNEAQ. This sequence originates from a man in his fifties or sixties with active or convalescent COVID-19. The specimen was peripheral blood. Here the chain combines TRBV7-8 and TRBJ2-1; 11 nucleotides in the junction match TRBD2. The DNA sequence follows: TGTGCCAGCAGCCCCCGGGTAGCGGGAGGGTGGTACAATGAGCAGTTCTTC. Its translation is CASSPRVAGGWYNEQFF.